A single sample gave rise to the 2 T cell receptor beta chains below, sequenced in a study of shared clonotypes between healthy human individuals. Only in-frame clones appear in the TCRdb table, and some are missing; sequencing was by immunoSEQ multiplex PCR. The sample includes fewer than 800,000 clones, about 92% of them seen just once. CD8 cells regarded as naive lacked CD45RO, were positively chosen for CCR7, and omitted terminally differentiated effector memory CD45RA+ cells. Source material: naive CD8+ T cells sorted from blood. All receptors come from a man aged 30 to 45 in good health.

The V call is TRBV28, the J call TRBJ2-3; possibly TRBD1 or TRBD2 for D (5 bases each). CDR1 and CDR2 from the germline V gene are MDHEN and SYDVKM. The CDR3 totals 14 residues. V gave up 3 bases and J gave up 4 bases, with 11 bases separating them. As DNA, the CDR3 is TGTGCCAGCAGTTTGTGGGGGAGTGCAGATACGCAGTATTTT. Its protein is CASSLWGSADTQYF.

This clone has only one observation. The J gene is TRBJ1-1, the V gene TRBV7-8; D ambiguous. CDR3 length equals 13 residues. Trimming removed 10 bases at V and 3 bases at J, with 15 bases between. Per germline, CDR1 SGHVS and CDR2 FQNEAQ. DNA for the CDR3: TGTGCCACCAAAGGGAGGGTTGACACTGAAGCTTTCTTT. Amino acid sequence: CATKGRVDTEAFF.